This T cell receptor beta chain derives from a study of beta chain features in type 1 diabetes. Findings of the study overall: The study found fewer insertions and more deletions at VDJ junctions in type 1 diabetes patients. Moderate but significant shortening of TCRB CDR3s was recorded in all four CD4+ subsets from Type 1 diabetes patients. PCR might favor shorter templates, equally in patients and controls.

This CDR3 comprises 14 residues. Trimming took 5 bases from V and 5 from J, leaving 15 bases between them. Germline CDR1 and CDR2: SGHVS and FNYEAQ. Every bit of the isolated RNA underwent reverse transcription, so sequencing read expressed TCRB transcripts. Generated by immunoSEQ multiplex PCR, the TCRdb table keeps only in-frame clones and is missing some. The table lists hundreds of thousands of clones, about 14% of them singletons. Averaging approximately 120 mL, one heparinised blood draw was given by each donor. Cells sorted by CD45RO/CCR7/CD25/CD127/CD95/CD27 comprised CD4+ naive, central memory, regulatory and stem cell-like memory cells. Turning to this clone: Its antigen is not known.

J is TRBJ1-1 and V is TRBV7-6; possibly TRBD1 for D (6 bases). Sequences were obtained from naive CD4+ T cells from blood. The source of this sequence is a man younger than 30 with type 1 diabetes. CDR3: CASSPPQGKTEAFF. The CDR3 nucleotides are TGTGCCAGCAGCCCTCCACAGGGAAAAACTGAAGCTTTCTTT. Using reference TRBV7-6 and TRBJ1-1 for the parts outside the CDR3, the full variable domain is GAGVSQSPRYKVTKRGQDVALRCDPISGHVSLYWYRQALGQGPEFLTYFNYEAQQDKSGLPNDRFSAERPEGSISTLTIQRTEQRDSAMYRCASSPPQGKTEAFFGQGTRLTVV.